The 30 T cell receptor beta chains below were found in one sample sequenced in a study of blood T cell repertoires in COVID-19. Data came from immunoSEQ multiplex PCR; TCRdb stores just in-frame clones and leaves some out. The table lists nearly 55,000 clones, around 90% of them singletons. Sequencing was done on a sample of peripheral blood. Receptors originate from a woman in her sixties with active or convalescent COVID-19.

The J gene is TRBJ2-1, the V gene TRBV5-4, with D possibly TRBD2 on 6 matching bases. The V gene lost 4 bases and the J gene lost 6 bases, with 26 bases spanning the gap. Per the germline V gene, CDR1 is SGHNT and CDR2 is YYREEE (reference sequence). This CDR3 has 18 amino acids. The CDR3 loop reads CASSTENSRLGDRNEQFF. In nucleotides, the CDR3 is TGTGCCAGCAGCACGGAAAATTCTAGACTAGGAGACCGCAATGAGCAGTTCTTC.

This clone was observed a single time. The chain employs TRBV6-6 and TRBJ1-2, with 10 bases lining up with TRBD1. Per germline, CDR1 MNHNY and CDR2 SVGAGI (reference sequence). The J segment lost 9 bases and the V segment lost 6 bases, leaving 1 base of the junction unmatched. The CDR3 sequence is 11 residues long. The CDR3 is CASRGQGSYTF. Here the CDR3 DNA reads TGTGCCAGCAGGGGACAGGGGAGCTACACCTTC.

This clone was found once. The chain recombines TRBV2 with TRBJ1-2; unclear D gene. CDR1 is SNHLY and CDR2 is FYNNEI in the germline V gene. Trimming pared 3 bases from V and 4 bases from J, leaving 12 bases between. The CDR3 sequence is 14 residues long. The CDR3 nucleotides are TGTGCCAGCAGTGAGAGCGGCGTTGGCTATGGCTACACCTTC. Translated: CASSESGVGYGYTF.

The chain joins TRBV28 to TRBJ1-2; 10 positions match TRBD1. CDR1 is MDHEN, CDR2 SYDVKM, per germline. The CDR3 totals 14 residues. V was clipped by 4 bases and J by 4 bases; unmatched bases: 3. The DNA of the CDR3 is TGTGCCAGCAGTTCCGGGACAGGGGTCTATGGCTACACCTTC. Protein sequence: CASSSGTGVYGYTF.

V gene TRBV6-5 combines with J gene TRBJ2-7, with 11 bases matching TRBD2. The CDR3 consists of 15 residues. Looked up from germline, CDR1 is MNHEY and CDR2 is SVGAGI. The V gene end was trimmed by 4 bases and the J gene end by 4 bases; junction bases not matched to a gene: 6. The CDR3 DNA follows: TGTGCCAGCAGTTCCAGACTAGCGGGACCGTACGAGCAGTACTTC. This codes for CASSSRLAGPYEQYF.

This chain connects TRBV2 to TRBJ1-5, with 8 bases that match TRBD1. In germline, CDR1 is SNHLY, CDR2 FYNNEI. The CDR3 contains 14 residues. Unmatched junction bases numbered 7, after V lost 6 bases and J lost 6 bases. The DNA of the CDR3 is TGTGCCAGCAGGGATAGGACAGGGCGTCAGCCCCAGCATTTT. Protein: CASRDRTGRQPQHF.

This chain connects TRBV6-5 to TRBJ2-1; D possibly corresponds to TRBD2 (6 bases). Germline CDR1 is MNHEY and CDR2 is SVGAGI. The germline V and J ends were trimmed by 4 bases and 5 bases, with 12 bases remaining between them. The CDR3 runs 14 residues. The CDR3 DNA reads as TGTGCCAGCAGTTTGACTAGGGCCCACAATGAGCAGTTCTTC. This codes for CASSLTRAHNEQFF.

The V gene is TRBV25-1, the J gene TRBJ2-5; 10 nucleotides match TRBD2. V shed 6 bases, J shed 0 bases, and the junction held 10 bases outside the gene matches. CDR3 length: 17 residues. Germline V gene data show CDR1 as MGHDK and CDR2 as SYGVNS. The CDR3 loop reads CASRSTTSGPHQETQYF. DNA of the CDR3: TGTGCCAGCAGATCGACGACTAGCGGGCCACACCAAGAGACCCAGTACTTC.

This chain uses TRBV3-1 (or the pseudogene TRBV3-2) with TRBJ1-5, with D unresolved. This CDR3 contains 16 residues. V lost 4 bases, J lost 2 bases, and 15 bases lay in between. The germline gives CDR1 LGHDT, CDR2 YNNKEL (reference sequence). This CDR3 is CASSPRGGDGNQPQHF. In nucleotides, the CDR3 is TGTGCCAGCAGCCCCCGGGGAGGCGACGGCAATCAGCCCCAGCATTTT.

As DNA, the CDR3 is TGTGCCAGCAGTTATGGGGGCTTTGACGGCTACACCTTC. As protein: CASSYGGFDGYTF. The J gene is TRBJ1-2, the V gene TRBV6-5; D possibly corresponds to TRBD1 (6 bases). CDR1 is MNHEY, CDR2 SVGAGI, per germline. Trimming shortened V by 3 bases and J by 8 bases, and 13 bases separated the two germline ends. This CDR3 is built from 13 residues.

This chain links TRBV5-1 with TRBJ2-7, with D perhaps TRBD2 (6 bases). V gave up 3 bases and J gave up 4 bases, with 17 bases separating them. The CDR3 runs to 15 residues. Germline V lookup: CDR1 SGHRS, CDR2 YFSETQ. The CDR3 DNA is TGCGCCAGCAGCTCGATGACGGGAGAGGTGTACGAGCAGTACTTC. Protein product: CASSSMTGEVYEQYF. Full variable domain (missing parts from reference TRBV5-1 and TRBJ2-7): KAGVTQTPRYLIKTRGQQVTLSCSPISGHRSVSWYQQTPGQGLQFLFEYFSETQRNKGNFPGRFSGRQFSNSRSEMNVSTLELGDSALYLCASSSMTGEVYEQYFGPGTRLTVT.

This clone was seen once. The CDR3 bases are TGCGCCAGCAGCCAAGATATGTGGGGCCGTTACACCTTC. This sequence encodes CASSQDMWGRYTF. The chain couples TRBV4-3 to TRBJ1-2; D perhaps matches TRBD1 (5 bases). The CDR3 has 13 residues. V was pared by 0 bases and J by 11 bases, with 13 bases between. Per the germline V gene, CDR1 is LGHNA and CDR2 is YSLEER.

The chain combines TRBV5-4 with TRBJ2-6; TRBD1 might be the D (5 bases). Germline CDR1 SGHNT, CDR2 YYREEE (reference sequence). This CDR3 is 16 amino acids long. The ends were cut back, 4 bases at V and 3 bases at J, with 14 bases in the middle. The CDR3 nucleotides read TGTGCCAGCAGCCCACCAGGGTTCAATGGGGCCAACGTCCTGACTTTC. This translates into CASSPPGFNGANVLTF.

The gene calls are TRBV14 and TRBJ2-5, with TRBD2 matching over 10 bases. The germline CDR1 and CDR2 sequences are SGHDN and FVKESK. The CDR3 has 17 amino acids. V was clipped by 0 bases and J by 3 bases; unmatched bases: 7. The chain's CDR3 is CASSQETQREGEETQYF. CDR3 DNA: TGTGCCAGCAGCCAAGAAACCCAGCGGGAGGGGGAAGAGACCCAGTACTTC. Full variable domain (remainder filled in from reference TRBV14 and TRBJ2-5): EAGVTQFPSHSVIEKGQTVTLRCDPISGHDNLYWYRRVMGKEIKFLLHFVKESKQDESGMPNNRFLAERTGGTYSTLKVQPAELEDSGVYFCASSQETQREGEETQYFGPGTRLLVL.

This chain links TRBV5-4 with TRBJ2-2; TRBD1 might be the D (6 bases). Deletions cut 7 bases from V and 7 bases from J, with 20 bases between. The CDR3 loop spans 15 amino acids. Germline CDR1 is SGHNT and CDR2 is YYREEE (reference sequence). CDR3 loop: CASYNRGSLGGELFF. The CDR3 DNA is TGTGCCAGCTACAATAGGGGGTCTCTGGGCGGGGAGCTGTTTTTT. The variable domain in full, completed from reference TRBV5-4 and TRBJ2-2, reads ETGVTQSPTHLIKTRGQQVTLRCSSQSGHNTVSWYQQALGQGPQFIFQYYREEENGRGNFPPRFSGLQFPNYSSELNVNALELDDSALYLCASYNRGSLGGELFFGEGSRLTVL.

The V gene is TRBV5-1, the J gene TRBJ1-2; 7 nucleotides line up with TRBD1. The length of the CDR3 is 13 residues. CDR1 is SGHRS and CDR2 is YFSETQ in the germline V gene. The V and J ends lost 5 bases and 7 bases, in that order; junction bases with no gene match: 8. The CDR3 sequence is CASSLRTGPGYTF. As DNA, the CDR3 is TGCGCCAGCAGTCTTAGGACAGGTCCTGGCTACACCTTC. The full variable domain, rest sourced from reference TRBV5-1 and TRBJ1-2, is KAGVTQTPRYLIKTRGQQVTLSCSPISGHRSVSWYQQTPGQGLQFLFEYFSETQRNKGNFPGRFSGRQFSNSRSEMNVSTLELGDSALYLCASSLRTGPGYTFGSGTRLTVV.

The CDR3 reads CASSLPGTATNEKLFF. The CDR3 DNA follows: TGTGCCAGCAGTTTACCGGGGACAGCAACTAATGAAAAACTGTTTTTT. The chain recombines TRBV28 with TRBJ1-4, with TRBD1 matching over 7 bases. V was pared by 2 bases and J by 0 bases, with 3 bases of the junction left unmatched. CDR3 length: 16 residues. The germline CDR1 and CDR2 sequences are MDHEN and SYDVKM.

The chain employs TRBV6-4 and TRBJ1-2; D gene ambiguous. CDR3 length: 15 residues. Trimming took off 3 bases at V and 4 bases at J, with 15 bases between the two ends. Germline lookup yields CDR1 MRHNA and CDR2 SNTAGT. CDR3 protein: CASSDSSRPTYGYTF. The CDR3 coding sequence is TGTGCCAGCAGTGATAGTTCGCGGCCCACCTATGGCTACACCTTC.

The V gene is TRBV7-2, the J gene TRBJ1-2; 7 nucleotides agree with TRBD1. J lost 2 bases, V lost 4 bases, and 4 bases had no gene match. This CDR3 comprises 14 residues. Germline values: CDR1 SGHTA, CDR2 FQGNSA. The CDR3: CASSSRQGNYGYTF. Written as DNA, the CDR3 is TGTGCCAGCAGCTCAAGACAGGGCAACTATGGCTACACCTTC.

The chain combines TRBV7-9 with TRBJ1-1; 9 bases map to TRBD1. The length of the CDR3 is 15 residues. Germline V CDR1 and CDR2: SEHNR, FQNEAQ (reference sequence). Germline trimming cut 5 bases from V and 3 bases from J; bases unmatched to any gene: 7. The CDR3 nucleotides read TGTGCCAGCAGCCCTCCCGGACAGGGGTACACTGAAGCTTTCTTT. Translation: CASSPPGQGYTEAFF.

This clone has more than one count but fewer than ten. J is TRBJ1-4 and V is TRBV28; D gene unclear. The CDR3 sequence is 16 residues long. V was shortened by 3 bases and J by 0 bases, with 11 bases between the two germline ends. Germline loops: CDR1 MDHEN, CDR2 SYDVKM. The chain's CDR3 is CASSFFGVTTNEKLFF. The CDR3 DNA reads TGTGCCAGCAGTTTTTTCGGGGTGACAACTAATGAAAAACTGTTTTTT.

This chain connects TRBV30 to TRBJ2-7; TRBD2 might be the D (5 bases). The CDR3 is 12 amino acids. Trimming removed 0 bases from V and 6 bases from J, with 9 bases in between. The germline gives CDR1 GTSNPN, CDR2 SVGIG (reference sequence). CDR3 DNA sequence: TGTGCCTGGAGTGTTCAAGGAGGCGAGCAGTACTTC. Translation gives CAWSVQGGEQYF.

The J gene is TRBJ2-1, the V gene TRBV2; 7 nucleotides align to TRBD1. CDR3 length: 15 residues. The germline V gene encodes CDR1 SNHLY and CDR2 FYNNEI. V shed 6 bases and J 6 bases; nucleotides not matched to a gene: 11. The CDR3 here is CASSERDSLVNEQFF. In DNA form, the CDR3 reads TGTGCCAGCAGCGAAAGGGACAGCCTCGTCAATGAGCAGTTCTTC.

The gene calls are TRBV5-4 and TRBJ1-2; D is unresolved. The V end was cut by 1 base, the J end by 6 bases, with 19 bases between. The CDR3 loop spans 16 amino acids. Looked up from germline, CDR1 is SGHNT and CDR2 is YYREEE (reference sequence). The CDR3 sequence is CASSLPAGGTLNGYTF. The CDR3 DNA sequence: TGTGCCAGCAGCTTGCCCGCTGGCGGCACTCTAAATGGCTACACCTTC.

The V gene is TRBV9, the J gene TRBJ2-5; TRBD2 is a possible D gene (6 bases). The ends were cut back, 3 bases at V and 1 base at J, with 10 bases in the middle. The CDR3 is 14 residues long. Germline V CDR1 and CDR2: SGDLS, YYNGEE. The CDR3 DNA is TGTGCCAGCAGCGCGGGGGATTCCCAAGAGACCCAGTACTTC. This codes for CASSAGDSQETQYF. Looking up the rest from reference TRBV9 and TRBJ2-5 gives the full variable domain: DSGVTQTPKHLITATGQRVTLRCSPRSGDLSVYWYQQSLDQGLQFLIQYYNGEERAKGNILERFSAQQFPDLHSELNLSSLELGDSALYFCASSAGDSQETQYFGPGTRLLVL.

V and J are TRBV9 and TRBJ1-1; D is unresolved. This CDR3 contains 14 residues. Deletions cut 3 bases from V and 3 bases from J, with 12 bases between. The germline V gene encodes CDR1 SGDLS and CDR2 YYNGEE. CDR3 residues: CASSDSSEDTEAFF. The CDR3, as DNA: TGTGCCAGCAGCGATAGTTCCGAGGACACTGAAGCTTTCTTT. Filled out from reference TRBV9 and TRBJ1-1, the complete variable domain reads DSGVTQTPKHLITATGQRVTLRCSPRSGDLSVYWYQQSLDQGLQFLIQYYNGEERAKGNILERFSAQQFPDLHSELNLSSLELGDSALYFCASSDSSEDTEAFFGQGTRLTVV.

This chain links TRBV11-2 with TRBJ2-7; a possible D gene is TRBD1 (6 bases). Trimming took 0 bases from V and 8 from J, leaving 8 bases between them. CDR1 and CDR2 (germline): SGHAT, FQNNGV. The CDR3 spans 12 residues. The CDR3 DNA follows: TGTGCCAGCAGCTTAGAAACAGGGCAGCAGTACTTC. This translates into CASSLETGQQYF.

The chain recombines TRBV2 with TRBJ1-2, with D uncertain. CDR1 is SNHLY, CDR2 FYNNEI, per germline. This CDR3 is 13 amino acids long. V was cut by 5 bases and J by 2 bases, with 9 bases left in between. CDR3 residues: CASSRKQNYGYTF. In DNA form, the CDR3 reads TGTGCCAGCAGTCGGAAACAGAACTATGGCTACACCTTC.

The chain has TRBV6-1 and TRBJ1-5, with a weak D call TRBD1 (5 bases). This CDR3 contains 14 residues. CDR1 and CDR2 from the germline V gene are MNHNS and SASEGT. With 2 bases removed from V and 9 bases from J, the gap between germline ends came to 14 bases. CDR3 amino acids: CASSESTGSPPQHF. Here the CDR3 DNA reads TGTGCCAGCAGTGAAAGTACAGGTAGCCCGCCCCAGCATTTT.

V gene TRBV19 combines with J gene TRBJ1-4, with D possibly being TRBD1 (5 bases). This CDR3 is 15 amino acids long. CDR1 and CDR2 (germline): LNHDA, SQIVND (reference sequence). V was cut by 8 bases and J by 3 bases, with 16 bases left in between. As DNA, the CDR3 is TGTGCCAGTCGACAGTCGCGGGGGGCTAATGAAAAACTGTTTTTT. Its translation is CASRQSRGANEKLFF.